This TCR beta chain emerged from a study of neurological immune-mediated disorders. General study points: There were no CDR3 amino acid sequences shared by expanded clones across subjects, a result suggesting private repertoires in all groups.

Described time point: longitudinal time-point 2. The starting material, 2 million PBMCs stored at -80 C, gave rise to the unsorted libraries. This clonotype was seen ten or more times. As yet, its antigen is unknown. This CDR3 is 12 amino acids long. Germline CDR1 is SGHRS and CDR2 is YFSETQ. V was shortened by 4 bases and J by 10 bases, with 12 bases between the two germline ends. The cDNA came from 5'RACE, which used 10-nucleotide random UMIs. Every sequencing run generated over 190 million TCR-beta sequences from 15-18 subjects. Each CDR3 protein is one row after TCRdb ran MiXCR on the 5' RACE reads. The sample holds tens of thousands of distinct CDR3 sequences; about 12% are singletons and the top ten take about 2.5%.

The sample taken for sequencing was PBMCs. This rearrangement joins TRBV5-1 to TRBJ1-5; the D is unclear. The receptor comes from a woman between 35 and 50 years old in good health. CDR3 protein: CASSPKVSPQHF. The CDR3, as DNA: TGCGCCAGCAGCCCGAAAGTTAGTCCCCAGCATTTT.